These 8 T cell receptor beta chains were sequenced from one sample in a study of cytomegalovirus exposure and HLA in healthy donors. Generated by immunoSEQ multiplex PCR, the TCRdb table keeps only in-frame clones and is missing some. The data hold some 120,000 clones, with over 85% observed a single time. The sequenced sample was PBMCs. The receptor set was obtained from a woman aged 18-35 years in good health and CMV-seronegative.

The table lists this clone with a few counts. The chain combines TRBV19 with TRBJ2-2; TRBD2 is a possible D gene (6 bases). The V end lost 3 bases, the J end lost 0 bases, and 11 bases lay between the germline ends. The CDR3 has 16 amino acids. Germline CDR1 and CDR2: LNHDA and SQIVND (reference sequence). The CDR3 region has the DNA TGTGCCAGTAGTATTCGACGGGGGACGAACACCGGGGAGCTGTTTTTT. Translated: CASSIRRGTNTGELFF. The full variable domain, with the rest looked up from reference TRBV19 and TRBJ2-2, is DGGITQSPKYLFRKEGQNVTLSCEQNLNHDAMYWYRQDPGQGLRLIYYSQIVNDFQKGDIAEGYSVSREKKESFPLTVTSAQKNPTAFYLCASSIRRGTNTGELFFGEGSRLTVL.

This clone was observed a handful of times. The chain carries TRBV30 and TRBJ1-1; D uncertain. The germline V gene encodes CDR1 GTSNPN and CDR2 SVGIG (reference sequence). The CDR3 loop spans 11 amino acids. Trimming removed 7 bases at V and 11 bases at J, with 17 bases between. DNA for the CDR3: TGTGCCTCTGAGGATGGCCTCTCGGCTTTCTTT. Protein: CASEDGLSAFF. The complete variable domain, with remaining parts taken from reference TRBV30 and TRBJ1-1, reads SQTIHQWPATLVQPVGSPLSLECTVEGTSNPNLYWYRQAAGRGLQLLFYSVGIGQISSEVPQNLSASRPQDRQFILSSKKLLLSDSGFYLCASEDGLSAFFGQGTRLTVV.

This chain links TRBV7-9 with TRBJ1-1; 9 bases line up with TRBD1. V shed 5 bases, J shed 5 bases, and the junction held 9 bases outside the gene matches. CDR3 size: 15 residues. CDR1 is SEHNR, CDR2 FQNEAQ, per germline (reference sequence). The CDR3, as DNA: TGTGCCAGCAGCCCAGCCGGGACAGGGAGGACTGAAGCTTTCTTT. This codes for CASSPAGTGRTEAFF.

This sequence joins TRBV4-2 and TRBJ1-2; weak D call: TRBD1 (5 bases). The V gene's germline CDR1 is LGHNA and CDR2 YNFKEQ. The CDR3 covers 18 residues. Trimming stripped 0 bases from V and 4 bases from J, with 21 bases between. The CDR3 here is CASSQDFAVPGVGYGYTF. CDR3 in DNA: TGTGCCAGCAGCCAAGATTTCGCTGTGCCGGGGGTCGGCTATGGCTACACCTTC.

The chain carries TRBV5-1 and TRBJ2-1; tentative D call: TRBD1 (6 bases). V lost 4 bases to trimming and J lost 0 bases, with 14 bases between them. In germline, CDR1 is SGHRS, CDR2 YFSETQ. CDR3 length equals 16 residues. CDR3 region: CASSASGTNSYNEQFF. The CDR3 nucleotides are TGCGCCAGCAGCGCATCCGGGACAAACTCCTACAATGAGCAGTTCTTC.

This clone appeared a few times. This sequence joins TRBV9 and TRBJ1-1; no clear D gene. Per the germline V gene, CDR1 is SGDLS and CDR2 is YYNGEE. The CDR3 covers 12 residues. V was shortened by 4 bases and J by 6 bases, with 10 bases between the two germline ends. CDR3 sequence reads: CASSSMDSEAFF. The CDR3 region has the DNA TGTGCCAGCAGCTCCATGGACTCTGAAGCTTTCTTT.

The chain carries TRBV6-1 and TRBJ2-5, with a weak D call TRBD2 (7 bases). Trimming took 7 bases from V and 5 from J, leaving 17 bases between them. From germline, CDR1 is MNHNS and CDR2 SASEGT. The CDR3 length is 14 residues. The CDR3 DNA reads TGTGCCAGCACCCTCGGCGGGGGCGGGGAGACCCAGTACTTC. Residues: CASTLGGGGETQYF.

V and J are TRBV5-1 and TRBJ2-1; 9 bases fit TRBD1. V dropped 4 bases and J dropped 1; count of bases not matched to a gene: 15. The CDR3 loop spans 19 amino acids. Germline V lookup: CDR1 SGHRS, CDR2 YFSETQ. The CDR3 region is CASSRGQGKGARSYNEQFF. DNA for the CDR3: TGCGCCAGCAGCCGGGGACAGGGTAAGGGCGCAAGGTCCTACAATGAGCAGTTCTTC. Complete variable domain (other parts from reference TRBV5-1 and TRBJ2-1): KAGVTQTPRYLIKTRGQQVTLSCSPISGHRSVSWYQQTPGQGLQFLFEYFSETQRNKGNFPGRFSGRQFSNSRSEMNVSTLELGDSALYLCASSRGQGKGARSYNEQFFGPGTRLTVL.